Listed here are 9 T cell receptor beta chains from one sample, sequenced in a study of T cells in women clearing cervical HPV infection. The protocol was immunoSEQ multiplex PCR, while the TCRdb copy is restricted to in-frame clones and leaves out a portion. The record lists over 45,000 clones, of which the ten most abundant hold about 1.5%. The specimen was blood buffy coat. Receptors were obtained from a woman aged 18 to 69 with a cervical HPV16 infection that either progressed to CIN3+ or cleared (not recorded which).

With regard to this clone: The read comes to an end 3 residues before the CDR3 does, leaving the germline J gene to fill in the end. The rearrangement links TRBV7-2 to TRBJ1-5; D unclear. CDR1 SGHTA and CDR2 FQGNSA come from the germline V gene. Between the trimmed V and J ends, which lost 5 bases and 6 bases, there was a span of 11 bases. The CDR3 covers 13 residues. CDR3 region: CASSPQLVQPQHF. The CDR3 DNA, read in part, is TGTGCCAGCAGCCCACAGTTGGTTCAGCCC.

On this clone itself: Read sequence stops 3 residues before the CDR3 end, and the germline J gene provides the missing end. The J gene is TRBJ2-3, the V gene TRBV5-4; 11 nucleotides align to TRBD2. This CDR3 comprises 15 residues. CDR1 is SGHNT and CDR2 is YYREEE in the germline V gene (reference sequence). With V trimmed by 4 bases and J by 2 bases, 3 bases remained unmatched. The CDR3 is CASSPTSGATDTQYF. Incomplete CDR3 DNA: TGTGCCAGCAGCCCGACTAGCGGGGCCACAGATACG. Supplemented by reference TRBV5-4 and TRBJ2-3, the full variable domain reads ETGVTQSPTHLIKTRGQQVTLRCSSQSGHNTVSWYQQALGQGPQFIFQYYREEENGRGNFPPRFSGLQFPNYSSELNVNALELDDSALYLCASSPTSGATDTQYFGPGTRLTVL.

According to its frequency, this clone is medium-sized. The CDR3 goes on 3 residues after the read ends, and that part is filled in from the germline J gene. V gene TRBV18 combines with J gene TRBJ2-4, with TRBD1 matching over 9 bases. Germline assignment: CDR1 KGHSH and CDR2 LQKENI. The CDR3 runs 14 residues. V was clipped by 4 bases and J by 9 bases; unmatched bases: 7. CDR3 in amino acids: CASSLQGASPIQYF. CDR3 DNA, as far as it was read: TGTGCCAGCTCACTACAGGGGGCCAGCCCCATT.

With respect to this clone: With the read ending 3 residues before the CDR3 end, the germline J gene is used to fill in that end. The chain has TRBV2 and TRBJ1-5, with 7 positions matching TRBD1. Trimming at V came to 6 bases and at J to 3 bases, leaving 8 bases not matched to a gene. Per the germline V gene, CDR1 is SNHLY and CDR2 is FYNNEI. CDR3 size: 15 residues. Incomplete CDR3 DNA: TGTGCCAGCAGCCCTGGGGACAGACCCAATCAGCCC. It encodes CASSPGDRPNQP. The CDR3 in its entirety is CASSPGDRPNQPQHF. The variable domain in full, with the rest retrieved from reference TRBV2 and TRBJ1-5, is EPEVTQTPSHQVTQMGQEVILRCVPISNHLYFYWYRQILGQKVEFLVSFYNNEISEKSEIFDDQFSVERPDGSNFTLKIRSTKLEDSAMYFCASSPGDRPNQPQHFGDGTRLSIL.

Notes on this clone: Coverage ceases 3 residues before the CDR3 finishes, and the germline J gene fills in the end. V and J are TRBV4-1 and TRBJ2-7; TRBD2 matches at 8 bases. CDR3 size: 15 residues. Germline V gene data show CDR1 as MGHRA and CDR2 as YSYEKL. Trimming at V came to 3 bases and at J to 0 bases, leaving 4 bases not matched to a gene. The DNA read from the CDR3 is TGCGCCAGCAGCCATATAGCGGGGAGCTCCTACGAG. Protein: CASSHIAGSSYE. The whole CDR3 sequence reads CASSHIAGSSYEQYF.

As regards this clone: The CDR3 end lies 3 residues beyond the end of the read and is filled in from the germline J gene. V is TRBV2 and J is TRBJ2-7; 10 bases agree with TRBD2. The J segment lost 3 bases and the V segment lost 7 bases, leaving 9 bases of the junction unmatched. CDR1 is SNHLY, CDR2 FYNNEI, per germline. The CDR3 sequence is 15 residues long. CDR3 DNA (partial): TGTGCCAGCATCCCCAGGACTAGCGGACTCTACGAG. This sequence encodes CASIPRTSGLYE. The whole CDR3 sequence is CASIPRTSGLYEQYF. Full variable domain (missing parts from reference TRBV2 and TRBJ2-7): EPEVTQTPSHQVTQMGQEVILRCVPISNHLYFYWYRQILGQKVEFLVSFYNNEISEKSEIFDDQFSVERPDGSNFTLKIRSTKLEDSAMYFCASIPRTSGLYEQYFGPGTRLTVT.

The CDR3 sequence: CSVDSGGGAEAFF. The covered CDR3 bases are TGCAGCGTTGACAGCGGGGGAGGGGCTGAA. The chain uses TRBV29-1 and TRBJ1-1; D is perhaps TRBD1 (5 bases). The read comes to an end 3 residues before the CDR3 does, leaving the germline J gene to fill in the end. The germline gives CDR1 SQVTM, CDR2 ANQGSEA. V lost 3 bases to trimming and J lost 6 bases, with 14 bases between them. CDR3 size: 13 residues.

CDR3 DNA, as far as it was read: TGTGCCAGCTCACCAGACAGCCCAGATACG. It specifies CASSPDSPDT. The whole CDR3 sequence is CASSPDSPDTQYF. The V and J genes are TRBV18 and TRBJ2-3; D may be TRBD1 (5 bases). Read data end 3 residues before the CDR3 end; the end is taken from the germline J gene. The CDR3 covers 13 residues. V lost 2 bases and J 4 bases, leaving 7 bases between the germline ends. CDR1 and CDR2 (germline): KGHSH, LQKENI.

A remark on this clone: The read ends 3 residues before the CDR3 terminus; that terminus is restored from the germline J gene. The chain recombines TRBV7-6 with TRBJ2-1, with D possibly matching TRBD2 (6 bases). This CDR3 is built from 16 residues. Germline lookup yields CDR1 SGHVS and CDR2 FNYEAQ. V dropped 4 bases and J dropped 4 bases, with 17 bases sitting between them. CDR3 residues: CASSSPTAGRYNEQFF. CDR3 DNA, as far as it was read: TGTGCCAGCAGCTCTCCTACGGCAGGGAGGTACAATGAG.